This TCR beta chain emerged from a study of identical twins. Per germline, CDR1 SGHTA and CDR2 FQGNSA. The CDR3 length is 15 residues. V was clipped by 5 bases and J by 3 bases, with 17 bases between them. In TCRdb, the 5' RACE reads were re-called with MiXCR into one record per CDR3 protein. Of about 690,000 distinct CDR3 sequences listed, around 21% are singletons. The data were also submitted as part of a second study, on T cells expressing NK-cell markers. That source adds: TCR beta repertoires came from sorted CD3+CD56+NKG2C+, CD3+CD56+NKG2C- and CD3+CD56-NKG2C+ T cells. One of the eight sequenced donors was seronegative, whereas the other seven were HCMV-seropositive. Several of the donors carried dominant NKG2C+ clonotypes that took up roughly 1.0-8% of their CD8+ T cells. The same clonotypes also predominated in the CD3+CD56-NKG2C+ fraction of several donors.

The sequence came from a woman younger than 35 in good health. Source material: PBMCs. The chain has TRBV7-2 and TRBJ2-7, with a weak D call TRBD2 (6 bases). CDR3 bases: TGTGCCAGCAGCCCCACCGCCGGGAGAGGCTACGAGCAGTACTTC. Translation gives CASSPTAGRGYEQYF.